This record looks at one T cell receptor beta chain sequence and its context. Repertoires were generated with immunoSEQ multiplex PCR, while TCRdb's copy carries only in-frame clones and drops some. The sample lists under 350,000 clones, 65% to 90% occurring once. Germline V gene data show CDR1 as KGHSH and CDR2 as LQKENI. V lost 4 bases, J lost 0 bases, and 10 bases lay in between. The CDR3 totals 14 residues. This specimen belongs to a study of blood T cell repertoires in COVID-19. Study in general: Italy, Spain and the United States were the sources of the convalescent and acute COVID-19 samples.

V and J are TRBV18 and TRBJ2-7; D is undetermined. This receptor was obtained from a woman aged 40 to 55 with acute COVID-19. The specimen was PBMCs or T cells enriched from blood (not recorded which). In DNA, the CDR3 is TGTGCCAGCTCACAGAATCGGTACTCCTACGAGCAGTACTTC. Translated: CASSQNRYSYEQYF.